This T cell receptor beta chain was found in a study of beta chain features in type 1 diabetes listed by TCRdb under 2018. About the full investigation: Patients and healthy donors did not differ in mean age, gender distribution, total cell number or subset yield. The study compared TCRB repertoires of sorted circulating CD4+ T cell subsets between recently diagnosed type 1 diabetes patients and matched healthy donors. Whereas all 28 donors provided naive and central memory subsets, regulatory and stem cell-like memory subsets were isolated from just 8 patients and roughly 8 healthy donors. A total of about 110,000,000 sorted cells were examined across all samples, and a strong correlation was observed between cell number per subset and RNA yield. What the research found in general, with its limitations: Patients with type 1 diabetes made fewer insertions and deleted more nucleotides at VDJ recombination sites, implying thymic rearrangement abnormalities. Sequencing cDNA rather than genomic DNA could over-represent highly expressing activated cells, although activation and CD3 levels did not differ between groups. Shorter templates might be favored by PCR, yet because patient and control samples were amplified and corrected together, any such skew would affect both groups equally. Because the HLA sub-analyses included only small numbers of individuals, any influence of HLA type on TCRB rearrangement was left unresolved. In all four CD4+ subsets, TCRB CDR3 length was moderately but significantly shorter in type 1 diabetes patients. Naive, central memory and regulatory TCRB repertoires appeared to be more similar among patients than among healthy donors.

All of the isolated RNA was reverse transcribed with the High Capacity cDNA Reverse Transcription Kit, so expressed TCRB transcripts were sequenced. Deep immunoSEQ sequencing was performed on naive, central memory and regulatory T cell samples, with an average of about 3.57 million total reads per sample. Sorted cells were lysed in RLT buffer, and RNA was extracted using DNase-treated RNeasy Micro or Mini kits according to cell number. Each cell subset was processed on its own to prevent cross-contamination, while patient and healthy donor samples were processed together. The immunoSEQ multiplex PCR was used to amplify TCRB sequences from cDNA, yielding 87-bp fragments that span the CDR3 region. The amplicons were sequenced using the Illumina HiSeq platform. As for how the authors treated the data: Synthetic template baselines were used to correct PCR bias computationally, reads within Hamming distance 2 were collapsed together, and singletons that could not be merged were discarded. Reads were aligned against IMGT so that V, D and J genes, CDR3 length and insertions or deletions at six rearrangement sites could be assigned. Within each subset, clonotype counts were normalized to sorted cell number, and only after that were true diversity and Gini coefficients computed with the tcR R package. The overlap coefficient, calculated on TCRB nucleotide sequences, was used to measure repertoire sharing. The clones in this table, taken by TCRdb from immuneACCESS, are in-frame only. Not every clone is retained; where verified, under half of the shortfall comes from an unresolved V gene, and the cause of the rest is unknown. The V and J calls and clone size were taken over from that table, and D and trimming were inferred from the DNA. The sample table lists 150,000 to 200,000 clones, approximately 9% of them with a count of one. The ten largest clonotypes hold 2.3% of the sample.

Each donor gave one peripheral blood draw, about 110 mL on average, collected into heparinised tubes. Naive, central memory, regulatory and stem cell-like memory CD4+ T cells were sorted on a BD FACSAria II using a panel including CD45RO, CCR7, CD25, CD127, CD95 and CD27. A purity above 95% was achieved for all sorted populations. PBMCs were isolated right away by Lymphoprep density gradient centrifugation and were stained directly, without culture. To minimize batch effects, samples were stained and sorted in pairs, one healthy donor with one patient per experiment. Spanning cysteine to phenylalanine, the CDR3 consists of 16 amino acids. Of the read, only the CDR3 DNA is kept; its 48 bases are in frame from base 1. V is trimmed back by 2 bases and J by 4 bases, and the junction contains 10 bases that no gene match accounts for. The germline V gene encodes CDR1 SGDLS and CDR2 YYNGEE. A note on this clone: Its binding antigen is unknown. Base qualities are missing; no much larger clone stands one base away.

Sequencing was done on a sample of central memory CD4+ T cells from blood. The sequence joins TRBV9 to TRBJ2-5, with 8 junctional bases fitting TRBD2. The TCR sequence derives from a woman between 18 and 29 years old in good health. The CDR3 reads as follows: CASSVGSGAGGETQYF. The base sequence is TGTGCCAGCAGCGTTGGTAGCGGGGCGGGAGGAGAGACCCAGTACTTC.